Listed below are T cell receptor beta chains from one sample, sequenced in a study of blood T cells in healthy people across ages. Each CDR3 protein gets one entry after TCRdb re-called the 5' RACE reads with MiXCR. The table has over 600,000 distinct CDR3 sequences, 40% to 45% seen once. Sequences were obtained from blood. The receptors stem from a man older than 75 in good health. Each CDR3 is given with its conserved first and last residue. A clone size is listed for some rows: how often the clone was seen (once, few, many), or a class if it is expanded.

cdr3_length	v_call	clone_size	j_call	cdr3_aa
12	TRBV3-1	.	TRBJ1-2	CASSPRGEGYTF
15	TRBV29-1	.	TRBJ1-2	CSVAFRDSLAYGYTF
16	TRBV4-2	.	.	CASSQGVAGATETQYF
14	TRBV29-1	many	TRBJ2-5	CSVVGGDSVETQYF
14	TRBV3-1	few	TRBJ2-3	CASLGTSSTDTQYF
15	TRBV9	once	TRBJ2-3	CASSGVAGVTDTQYF
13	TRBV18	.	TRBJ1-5	CASSLGANQPQHF
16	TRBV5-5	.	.	CASSLKPRDSPYEQYF
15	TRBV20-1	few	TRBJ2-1	CSATSGPSSYNEQFF
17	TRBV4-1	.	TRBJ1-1	CASSLEGTVVRGTEAFF
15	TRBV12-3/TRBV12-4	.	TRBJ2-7	CASRGPGRGGYEQYF
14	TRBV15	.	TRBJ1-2	CATSREIGLGGYTF
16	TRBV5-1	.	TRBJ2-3	CASSLTEPTSTDTQYF
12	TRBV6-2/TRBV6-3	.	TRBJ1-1	CASTHGDTEAFF
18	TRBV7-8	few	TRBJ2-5	CASSSRPLRGNFEETQYF
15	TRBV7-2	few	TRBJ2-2	CASSPQASPTGELFF
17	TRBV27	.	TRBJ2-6	CASSLNRAHSGANVLTF
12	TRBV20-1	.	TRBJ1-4	CSARAGGEKLFF
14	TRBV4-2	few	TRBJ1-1	CASSRGRLNTEAFF
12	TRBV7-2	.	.	CASSVQRYEQYF
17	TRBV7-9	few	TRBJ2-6	CASSVPGNTSGANVLTF
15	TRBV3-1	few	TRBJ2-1	CASSGRTRGNNEQFF
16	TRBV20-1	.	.	CSARKPGTEGRREQYF
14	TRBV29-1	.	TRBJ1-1	CSADAGGMDTEAFF
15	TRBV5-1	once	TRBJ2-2	CASSISGTNTGELFF
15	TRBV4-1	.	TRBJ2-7	CASSQERQDVYEQYF
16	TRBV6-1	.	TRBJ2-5	CASSGSGQGAQETQYF
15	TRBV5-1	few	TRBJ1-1	CASSPEAVLGTEAFF
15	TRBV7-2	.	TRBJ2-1	CASSLGTGEYNEQFF
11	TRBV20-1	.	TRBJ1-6	CSAAGCFPLHF
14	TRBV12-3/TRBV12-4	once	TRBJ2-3	CASSGGQSTDTQYF
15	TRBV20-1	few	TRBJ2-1	CSASTQGGAYNEQFF
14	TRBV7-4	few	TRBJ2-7	CASSARDRDYEQYF
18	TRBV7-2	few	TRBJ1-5	CASSFGLPGGAIAQPQHF
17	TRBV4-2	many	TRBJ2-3	CASSQGGTELEADTQYF
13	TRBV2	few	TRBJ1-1	CASSDNSNTEAFF
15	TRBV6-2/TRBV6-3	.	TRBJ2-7	CASSYSGRISYKQYF
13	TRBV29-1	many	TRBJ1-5	CSVESRGGQPQHF
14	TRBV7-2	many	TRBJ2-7	CASSLQGAGYEQYF
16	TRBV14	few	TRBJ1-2	CASSQGGQTLIYGYTF
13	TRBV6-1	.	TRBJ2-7	CASERQEPYEQYF
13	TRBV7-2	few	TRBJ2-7	CASSLGATAIQYF
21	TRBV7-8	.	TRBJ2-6	CASSLAGLQGLMRSGANVLTF
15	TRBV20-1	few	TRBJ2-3	CSAREGGRDTDTQYF
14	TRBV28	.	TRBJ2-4	CASSRLAGVNIQYF
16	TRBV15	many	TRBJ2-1	CATSSGGVGSYNEQFF
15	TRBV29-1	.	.	CSVDQRVRSYNEQYF
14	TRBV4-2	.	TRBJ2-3	CASSPRPPTDTQYF
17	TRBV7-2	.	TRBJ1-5	CASSPDLTGHSNQPQHF
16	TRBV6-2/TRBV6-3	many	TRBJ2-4	CASSPDARDYLIIQYF
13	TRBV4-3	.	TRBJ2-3	CASSPKLLDTQYF
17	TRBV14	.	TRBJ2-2	CASSQDWGSGNTGELFF
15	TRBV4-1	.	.	CASSQEGTGRDEQYF
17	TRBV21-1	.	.	CASSKEEQRSNVGEQYF
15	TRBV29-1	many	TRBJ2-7	CSAGLMASGTYEQYF
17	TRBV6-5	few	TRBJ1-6	CASSYSPRRASNSPLHF
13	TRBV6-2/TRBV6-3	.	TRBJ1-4	CASSGTTGSGLFF
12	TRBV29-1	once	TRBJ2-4	CSVEGEKNIQYF
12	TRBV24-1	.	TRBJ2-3	CATSDFKGTQYF